This passage covers 24 T cell receptor beta chains from one sample sequenced in a study of CD4 T cell repertoires in COVID-19. Repertoires were generated with immunoSEQ multiplex PCR, while TCRdb's copy carries only in-frame clones and drops some. The data show fewer than 100,000 clones, roughly 80% seen once. This specimen consisted of CD4+ T cells from peripheral blood, obtained after recovery from COVID-19. Every receptor here comes from a human donor who had COVID-19.

The chain has TRBV5-1 and TRBJ2-5; 16 bases agree with TRBD2. V shed 2 bases and J 3 bases; nucleotides not matched to a gene: 10. The CDR3 covers 19 residues. Germline V CDR1 and CDR2: SGHRS, YFSETQ. The CDR3 nucleotides are TGCGCCAGCAGCTTCGTCCAGGGACTAGCGGGGGGGCCCGAAGAGACCCAGTACTTC. Encoded protein: CASSFVQGLAGGPEETQYF.

This clone occurred once. The rearrangement joins TRBV30 to TRBJ2-3; D uncertain. CDR1 and CDR2 (germline): GTSNPN, SVGIG (reference sequence). Trimming took 3 bases from V and 5 from J, leaving 9 bases between them. The length of the CDR3 is 12 residues. The CDR3 loop is CAWRARGDTQYF. In DNA, the CDR3 is TGTGCCTGGAGGGCTAGAGGAGATACGCAGTATTTT.

V and J are TRBV9 and TRBJ1-5; TRBD1 aligns across 9 bases. The CDR3 is made up of 15 amino acids. Per the germline V gene, CDR1 is SGDLS and CDR2 is YYNGEE. Trimming at V came to 4 bases and at J to 7 bases, leaving 9 bases not matched to a gene. For the CDR3, the DNA is TGTGCCAGCAGCAAAAACAGGGGGCAAAGGCAGCCCCAGCATTTT. Translating gives CASSKNRGQRQPQHF.

This chain's CDR3 is CASSFQRSSRYTF. CDR3 sequence (DNA): TGTGCCAGCAGTTTTCAACGGTCCTCGAGGTACACCTTC. The chain is built from TRBV28 and TRBJ1-2; D is unclear. Germline V gene data show CDR1 as MDHEN and CDR2 as SYDVKM. This CDR3 is built from 13 residues. Trimming shortened V by 3 bases and J by 11 bases, and 16 bases separated the two germline ends.

The rearrangement joins TRBV2 to TRBJ2-3; 14 bases agree with TRBD2. Germline CDR1 is SNHLY and CDR2 is FYNNEI. The CDR3 extends over 15 amino acids. V shed 7 bases, J shed 4 bases, and the junction held 4 bases outside the gene matches. CDR3 in amino acids: CASTRTSGGPDTQYF. CDR3 nucleotide sequence: TGTGCCAGCACCAGGACTAGCGGGGGGCCAGATACGCAGTATTTT.

The chain couples TRBV7-2 to TRBJ2-2, with D tentatively TRBD1 (5 bases). The CDR3 extends over 15 amino acids. CDR1 and CDR2 from the germline V gene are SGHTA and FQGNSA. V shed 3 bases and J shed 0 bases, with 8 bases lying between them. CDR3 nucleotide sequence: TGTGCCAGCAGCTTGCGGACAACGAACACCGGGGAGCTGTTTTTT. It is translated as CASSLRTTNTGELFF.

The rearrangement links TRBV12-3 or TRBV12-4 to TRBJ2-7; the D is unclear. Trimming removed 1 base from V and 3 bases from J, with 1 base in between. This CDR3 is built from 11 residues. Here the CDR3 reads CASSLVYEQYF. CDR3 sequence (DNA): TGTGCCAGCAGTTTAGTCTACGAGCAGTACTTC.

V gene TRBV9 combines with J gene TRBJ2-5; D perhaps matches TRBD1 (6 bases). The CDR3 contains 14 residues. V dropped 2 bases and J dropped 0 bases, with 8 bases sitting between them. Germline loops: CDR1 SGDLS, CDR2 YYNGEE. CDR3 protein: CASSVRQDQETQYF. The CDR3 DNA sequence: TGTGCCAGCAGCGTCCGACAGGACCAAGAGACCCAGTACTTC.

This chain connects TRBV2 to TRBJ2-7, with a possible D match to TRBD1 (6 bases). V dropped 5 bases and J dropped 0 bases, with 17 bases sitting between them. This CDR3 is built from 16 residues. From germline, CDR1 is SNHLY and CDR2 FYNNEI. The CDR3: CASSPRGGRYSYEQYF. CDR3 in DNA: TGTGCCAGCAGTCCCCGAGGGGGACGGTACTCCTACGAGCAGTACTTC.

V gene TRBV15 combines with J gene TRBJ2-5, with unresolved D. This CDR3 spans 12 amino acids. CDR1 LNHNV and CDR2 YYDKDF come from the germline V gene (reference sequence). V lost 9 bases and J 1 base, leaving 9 bases between the germline ends. This CDR3 is CATRNLQETQYF. CDR3 bases: TGTGCCACGAGGAATCTCCAAGAGACCCAGTACTTC.

This chain connects TRBV18 to TRBJ2-7; 8 bases match TRBD2. This CDR3 is 16 amino acids long. Germline values: CDR1 KGHSH, CDR2 LQKENI. Losses at the gene ends were 1 base for V and 2 bases for J; bases not matched to a gene: 7. CDR3 coding DNA: TGTGCCAGCTCACCACGTCCTTCGGGGGGGCCCTACGAGCAGTACTTC. As protein: CASSPRPSGGPYEQYF.

At least ten counts were recorded for this clone. The identical CDR3 is also encoded by other nucleotide sequences in the sample. The genes are TRBV3-1 (or the pseudogene TRBV3-2) and TRBJ2-1; no definite D call. The CDR3 covers 12 residues. Trimming took 1 base from V and 6 from J, leaving 4 bases between them. Germline V lookup: CDR1 LGHDT, CDR2 YNNKEL (reference sequence). The CDR3: CASSQVINEQFF. CDR3 nucleotide sequence: TGTGCCAGCAGCCAAGTAATCAATGAGCAGTTCTTC.

This chain uses TRBV5-6 with TRBJ1-2; weak D call: TRBD1 (6 bases). Trimming cost V 0 bases and J 8 bases, with 20 bases left between them. There are 16 residues in the CDR3. Germline V gene sequence: CDR1 SGHDT, CDR2 YYEEEE. CDR3 amino acids: CASSLGGGGGAGGYTF. The CDR3 coding sequence is TGTGCCAGCAGCTTGGGGGGGGGAGGGGGGGCCGGCGGCTACACCTTC.

The chain joins TRBV28 to TRBJ2-7; unclear D gene. The germline gives CDR1 MDHEN, CDR2 SYDVKM. Trimming pared 3 bases from V and 4 bases from J, leaving 7 bases between. The CDR3 totals 12 residues. The CDR3 DNA sequence: TGTGCCAGCAGTTTGGTGGGATACGAGCAGTACTTC. Protein product: CASSLVGYEQYF.

This clone was picked up a small number of times. The genes are TRBV11-1 and TRBJ1-2, with D possibly being TRBD1 (6 bases). V was shortened by 5 bases and J by 8 bases, with 12 bases between the two germline ends. This CDR3 comprises 12 residues. Germline V gene sequence: CDR1 SGHAT, CDR2 FQDESV (reference sequence). CDR3 nucleotides: TGTGCCAGCAGCCGTACAGGGCCAGGCTACACCTTC. Protein sequence: CASSRTGPGYTF. The whole variable domain, remainder taken from reference TRBV11-1 and TRBJ1-2, is EAEVAQSPRYKITEKSQAVAFWCDPISGHATLYWYRQILGQGPELLVQFQDESVVDDSQLPKDRFSAERLKGVDSTLKIQPAELGDSAMYLCASSRTGPGYTFGSGTRLTVV.

J is TRBJ2-7 and V is TRBV29-1, with D possibly being TRBD2 (6 bases). CDR3 length equals 12 residues. The germline V and J ends were trimmed by 4 bases and 5 bases, with 12 bases remaining between them. Looked up from germline, CDR1 is SQVTM and CDR2 is ANQGSEA. CDR3 in DNA: TGCAGCGTTGGAGGAGGGCCAAACGAGCAGTACTTC. Its translation: CSVGGGPNEQYF.

This clone has just a few counts. This chain connects TRBV2 to TRBJ1-5; D is possibly TRBD1 (5 bases). The CDR3 is made up of 15 amino acids. The germline V gene encodes CDR1 SNHLY and CDR2 FYNNEI. V lost 3 bases and J lost 7, with 16 bases in between. The CDR3 bases are TGTGCCAGCAGTGAGACCGGGACCCTATTACAGCCCCAGCATTTT. It specifies CASSETGTLLQPQHF.

The chain links TRBV7-2 to TRBJ2-3; weak D call: TRBD1 (6 bases). The CDR3 runs 15 residues. V was cut by 4 bases and J by 2 bases, with 13 bases left in between. The V gene's germline CDR1 is SGHTA and CDR2 FQGNSA. CDR3 region: CASSSQGRLTDTQYF. The CDR3 DNA sequence: TGTGCCAGCAGCTCTCAGGGGCGCCTCACAGATACGCAGTATTTT.

J is TRBJ2-1 and V is TRBV9; D is unclear. V dropped 5 bases and J dropped 7 bases, with 13 bases sitting between them. Looked up from germline, CDR1 is SGDLS and CDR2 is YYNGEE. The length of the CDR3 is 13 residues. The CDR3 loop is CASRSSNGNEQFF. CDR3 bases: TGTGCCAGCAGGTCGAGTAACGGGAATGAGCAGTTCTTC.

The chain links TRBV9 to TRBJ2-5; maybe TRBD2 (6 bases). The CDR3 extends over 16 amino acids. Trimming cost V 3 bases and J 3 bases, with 18 bases left between them. Germline CDR1 and CDR2: SGDLS and YYNGEE. Written as DNA, the CDR3 is TGTGCCAGCAGCGGGGGGATCGATGGCGGGAAAGAGACCCAGTACTTC. Encoded protein: CASSGGIDGGKETQYF.

The rearrangement links TRBV10-3 to TRBJ1-1; tentative D call: TRBD1 (6 bases). Germline V gives CDR1 ENHRY, CDR2 SYGVKD. There are 16 residues in the CDR3. Trimming cost V 7 bases and J 0 bases, with 18 bases left between them. The CDR3 region is CAIKPQTQGMNTEAFF. In DNA form, the CDR3 reads TGTGCCATCAAACCTCAAACCCAGGGGATGAACACTGAAGCTTTCTTT.

J is TRBJ1-3 and V is TRBV19, with a possible D match to TRBD1 (5 bases). Germline V gene sequence: CDR1 LNHDA, CDR2 SQIVND (reference sequence). V was clipped by 7 bases and J by 0 bases, with 13 bases between them. The CDR3 has 15 amino acids. The CDR3 sequence is CASTPGPDSGNTIYF. CDR3 nucleotide sequence: TGTGCCAGTACCCCGGGACCGGACTCTGGAAACACCATATATTTT.

This clone has just a few counts. The chain is built from TRBV28 and TRBJ2-1; 10 nucleotides align to TRBD2. J gave up 4 bases and V 5 bases, and 8 bases lay outside the gene matches. CDR1 and CDR2 (germline): MDHEN, SYDVKM. The CDR3 totals 16 residues. In DNA, the CDR3 is TGTGCCAGCAGTCCTACCACTAGCGGGGATTACAATGAGCAGTTCTTC. Residues: CASSPTTSGDYNEQFF.

The chain combines TRBV19 with TRBJ2-3; no definite D call. Trimming pared 6 bases from V and 5 bases from J, leaving 15 bases between. CDR1 is LNHDA, CDR2 SQIVND, per germline (reference sequence). The CDR3 consists of 14 residues. In DNA form, the CDR3 reads TGTGCCAGTAGAAGCGTCCTCTCGGGAGATACGCAGTATTTT. Amino acid sequence: CASRSVLSGDTQYF.